What follows are 20 T cell receptor beta chains derived from one specimen sequenced in a study of identical twins. MiXCR was run by TCRdb on the 5' RACE reads, yielding one entry per CDR3 protein. The repertoire holds about 920,000 distinct CDR3 sequences, with roughly 12% as singletons. Separately, the same data were catalogued under a study of yellow fever vaccine responses in identical twins.

What was sequenced was PBMCs. These receptors were obtained from a woman aged 18-29 years in good health.

The V gene is TRBV2, the J gene TRBJ2-1, with TRBD2 as a possible D gene (6 bases). The length of the CDR3 is 15 residues. V lost 6 bases and J 4 bases, leaving 16 bases between the germline ends. CDR1 is SNHLY, CDR2 FYNNEI, per germline. DNA of the CDR3: TGTGCCAGCAGGGACTCCGGACTAAATTACAATGAGCAGTTCTTC. It translates to CASRDSGLNYNEQFF.

The table lists this clonotype with many counts. The chain carries TRBV10-3 and TRBJ2-3, with TRBD1 as a possible D gene (6 bases). Germline CDR1 and CDR2: ENHRY and SYGVKD. The CDR3 length is 14 residues. Trimming cost V 6 bases and J 0 bases, with 10 bases left between them. Written as DNA, the CDR3 is TGTGCCATCAGGACAGGAACTAGCACAGATACGCAGTATTTT. It specifies CAIRTGTSTDTQYF.

The chain uses TRBV11-2 and TRBJ2-3, with D perhaps TRBD1 (5 bases). The CDR3 length is 15 residues. With 5 bases removed from V and 1 base from J, the gap between germline ends came to 13 bases. Looked up from germline, CDR1 is SGHAT and CDR2 is FQNNGV. The CDR3 spells CASSDWTSRTDTQYF. DNA of the CDR3: TGTGCCAGCAGCGACTGGACATCTCGCACAGATACGCAGTATTTT.

CDR3 DNA: TGCGCCAGCAGCCTGAGTCCCGGGACTAGCGGGGGCGCATACAATGAGCAGTTCTTC. This sequence encodes CASSLSPGTSGGAYNEQFF. The chain uses TRBV5-1 and TRBJ2-1; 14 bases are shared with TRBD2. After removal of 4 bases from V and 4 bases from J, the junction contained 13 bases not matched to a gene. CDR3 length: 19 residues. Germline V gene lookup returns CDR1 SGHRS and CDR2 YFSETQ.

The chain is built from TRBV20-1 and TRBJ2-5; no firm D call. Germline V gene lookup returns CDR1 DFQATT and CDR2 SNEGSKA (reference sequence). There are 11 residues in the CDR3. V shed 2 bases and J shed 3 bases, with 4 bases lying between them. CDR3 in amino acids: CSARPKETQYF. The CDR3 DNA reads TGCAGTGCTAGACCCAAAGAGACCCAGTACTTC.

CDR3 amino acids: CASSGQHGYTF. The CDR3, as DNA: TGTGCCAGCAGTGGACAGCATGGCTACACCTTC. The chain recombines TRBV27 with TRBJ1-2, with a weak D call TRBD1 (6 bases). V was cut by 5 bases and J by 6 bases, with 7 bases left in between. Germline values: CDR1 MNHEY, CDR2 SMNVEV (reference sequence). This CDR3 has 11 amino acids.

In its sample, this clonotype was seen a few times. The chain combines TRBV29-1 with TRBJ1-5; a possible D gene is TRBD1 (6 bases). The CDR3 loop spans 12 amino acids. Per the germline V gene, CDR1 is SQVTM and CDR2 is ANQGSEA. V gave up 6 bases and J gave up 2 bases, with 8 bases separating them. CDR3 loop: CSVRTGNQPQHF. In DNA form, the CDR3 reads TGCAGCGTCCGGACAGGCAATCAGCCCCAGCATTTT.

The sample holds many counts of this clonotype. The rearrangement links TRBV15 to TRBJ2-1; TRBD2 might be the D (5 bases). The germline V gene encodes CDR1 LNHNV and CDR2 YYDKDF (reference sequence). V was trimmed by 8 bases and J by 3 bases, leaving 8 bases between them. The CDR3 covers 12 residues. The CDR3 nucleotides read TGTGCCACCCGGACTTACTACAATGAGCAGTTCTTC. This codes for CATRTYYNEQFF. The full variable domain, its missing parts supplied by reference TRBV15 and TRBJ2-1, is DAMVIQNPRYQVTQFGKPVTLSCSQTLNHNVMYWYQQKSSQAPKLLFHYYDKDFNNEADTPDNFQSRRPNTSFCFLDIRSPGLGDTAMYLCATRTYYNEQFFGPGTRLTVL.

This chain joins TRBV16 and TRBJ2-2; D is uncertain. The CDR3 has 14 amino acids. Looked up from germline, CDR1 is KGHSY and CDR2 is FQNENV. With 4 bases removed from V and 5 bases from J, the gap between germline ends came to 11 bases. CDR3 loop: CASSPWTWTGELFF. The CDR3 coding sequence is TGTGCCAGCAGCCCCTGGACCTGGACCGGGGAGCTGTTTTTT.

This clonotype was seen many times. In DNA form, the CDR3 reads TGCAGTGCTCGGACTAGCGGGAACAGTAAGGGGTTCAATGAGCAGTTCTTC. As protein: CSARTSGNSKGFNEQFF. The gene calls are TRBV20-1 and TRBJ2-1, with 12 nucleotides matching TRBD2. Germline assignment: CDR1 DFQATT and CDR2 SNEGSKA (reference sequence). J was trimmed by 6 bases and V by 5 bases; bases with no gene match: 14. The CDR3 sequence is 17 residues long.

The CDR3 sequence is CASSSSFGTQYF. The DNA of the CDR3 is TGTGCCAGCAGCTCCAGCTTCGGTACGCAGTATTTT. The rearrangement uses TRBV11-2 and TRBJ2-3; D not certain. V was clipped by 4 bases and J by 8 bases, with 10 bases between them. CDR1 and CDR2 (germline): SGHAT, FQNNGV. The length of the CDR3 is 12 residues.

The chain has TRBV5-1 and TRBJ2-2; 7 bases fit TRBD2. The CDR3 sequence is 13 residues long. V lost 6 bases, J lost 5 bases, and 4 bases stayed unmatched. The V gene's germline CDR1 is SGHRS and CDR2 YFSETQ. In DNA form, the CDR3 reads TGCGCCAGCACCCTCGGGGGGACCGGGGAGCTGTTTTTT. It is translated as CASTLGGTGELFF.

This clonotype appeared many times. This chain joins TRBV10-3 and TRBJ2-7; D ambiguous. Per the germline V gene, CDR1 is ENHRY and CDR2 is SYGVKD. Trimming pared 2 bases from V and 3 bases from J, leaving 17 bases between. The CDR3 is 16 amino acids. Here the CDR3 DNA reads TGTGCCATCAGTGAGATAAAATTGGCGGAAGACTACGAGCAGTACTTC. Amino acid sequence: CAISEIKLAEDYEQYF.

This clonotype was counted only a few times. The rearrangement joins TRBV20-1 to TRBJ2-1; D call uncertain. This CDR3 has 13 amino acids. CDR1 and CDR2 (germline): DFQATT, SNEGSKA (reference sequence). Trimming took off 4 bases at V and 9 bases at J, with 16 bases between the two ends. CDR3 sequence (DNA): TGCAGTGCTACAGTGGTGGGGAAGGGTGAGCAGTTCTTC. This sequence encodes CSATVVGKGEQFF.

The J gene is TRBJ2-1, the V gene TRBV5-6, with TRBD2 identical over 15 bases. The CDR3 extends over 21 amino acids. J was trimmed by 7 bases and V by 0 bases; bases with no gene match: 17. CDR1 is SGHDT and CDR2 is YYEEEE in the germline V gene. CDR3 DNA sequence: TGTGCCAGCAGCTTGGTGGGGTTCCGCGTGCAAGGGACTAGCGGGAGGAATGAGCAGTTCTTC. This gives the protein CASSLVGFRVQGTSGRNEQFF.

The chain carries TRBV12-3 or TRBV12-4 and TRBJ2-7; either TRBD1 or TRBD2 may supply D (5 bases each). The V end was cut by 6 bases, the J end by 2 bases, with 17 bases between. This CDR3 spans 15 amino acids. As DNA, the CDR3 is TGTGCCAGCAGAAGGGACGGCCGCATGACCTACGAGCAGTACTTC. Residues: CASRRDGRMTYEQYF.

This clonotype has just a few counts. The V gene is TRBV5-1, the J gene TRBJ2-7; the D gene is possibly TRBD1 (6 bases). V was clipped by 8 bases and J by 4 bases, with 16 bases between them. Germline V lookup: CDR1 SGHRS, CDR2 YFSETQ. The CDR3 consists of 13 residues. The DNA for the CDR3 is TGCGCCAGTACAAGGGGGAGCTTGTACGAGCAGTACTTC. It yields the protein CASTRGSLYEQYF. Supplemented by reference TRBV5-1 and TRBJ2-7, the full variable domain reads KAGVTQTPRYLIKTRGQQVTLSCSPISGHRSVSWYQQTPGQGLQFLFEYFSETQRNKGNFPGRFSGRQFSNSRSEMNVSTLELGDSALYLCASTRGSLYEQYFGPGTRLTVT.

This chain connects TRBV29-1 to TRBJ2-3; 10 positions agree with TRBD1. The V gene end was trimmed by 4 bases and the J gene end by 3 bases; junction bases not matched to a gene: 7. Germline V gene sequence: CDR1 SQVTM, CDR2 ANQGSEA. This CDR3 spans 15 amino acids. CDR3 bases: TGCAGCGTTGGGTGGACAGGGGGTCTGACAGATACGCAGTATTTT. Protein sequence: CSVGWTGGLTDTQYF.

This clonotype was seen more than once but under ten times. This chain uses TRBV12-3 or TRBV12-4 with TRBJ2-7; 11 bases line up with TRBD1. V was clipped by 3 bases and J by 3 bases; unmatched bases: 7. This CDR3 has 16 amino acids. CDR3 DNA: TGTGCCAGCAGTTTTCGCGGGGGGACAGGGGGCTACGAGCAGTACTTC. It specifies CASSFRGGTGGYEQYF.

This clonotype was seen a handful of times. The chain couples TRBV20-1 to TRBJ2-1; 13 bases fit TRBD2. Germline V gene data show CDR1 as DFQATT and CDR2 as SNEGSKA (reference sequence). The CDR3 contains 15 residues. Trimming took 6 bases from V and 6 from J; bases not matched to a gene: 8. For the CDR3, the DNA is TGCAGTGCCAGAACCGGACTAGCGGGAGTCAATGAGCAGTTCTTC. This sequence encodes CSARTGLAGVNEQFF.